One and the same sample provided the 27 T cell receptor beta chains below, sequenced in a study of blood T cell repertoires in COVID-19. Sequencing was performed with immunoSEQ multiplex PCR; in TCRdb, only in-frame clones are kept and a portion is missing. This table has around 300,000 clones, 80% to 95% appearing once. Sequencing input: peripheral blood. The receptors come from a woman in her twenties or thirties with COVID-19, enrolled during active disease.

CDR3 region: CASSLIYNTGELFF. The CDR3 region has the DNA TGTGCCAGCAGCTTAATATATAACACCGGGGAGCTGTTTTTT. The chain is built from TRBV11-2 and TRBJ2-2, with D uncertain. From germline, CDR1 is SGHAT and CDR2 FQNNGV. The CDR3 has 14 residues. The ends were cut back, 2 bases at V and 2 bases at J, with 6 bases in the middle.

The chain joins TRBV9 to TRBJ2-1; TRBD1 might be the D (6 bases). From germline, CDR1 is SGDLS and CDR2 YYNGEE. The CDR3 sequence is 16 residues long. V was shortened by 0 bases and J by 2 bases, with 12 bases between the two germline ends. CDR3 residues: CASSVDQGPTYNEQFF. CDR3 DNA sequence: TGTGCCAGCAGCGTAGATCAGGGGCCCACCTACAATGAGCAGTTCTTC.

V and J are TRBV7-2 and TRBJ2-7; D possibly corresponds to TRBD1 (5 bases). Deletions cut 5 bases from V and 3 bases from J, with 11 bases between. This CDR3 spans 13 amino acids. The germline gives CDR1 SGHTA, CDR2 FQGNSA. CDR3 residues: CASSRRAFYEQYF. The CDR3, as DNA: TGTGCCAGCAGCCGCAGGGCATTCTACGAGCAGTACTTC.

With regard to this clone: A much more abundant neighbour one base away suggests this may be a read error. The chain combines TRBV6-2 or TRBV6-3 with TRBJ1-5, with D possibly being TRBD1 (6 bases). The CDR3 is 13 amino acids. In germline, CDR1 is MNHEY, CDR2 SVGEGT. The germline V and J ends were trimmed by 4 bases and 2 bases, with 6 bases remaining between them. In DNA, the CDR3 is TGTGCCAGCAGTTCAGGGGGCAATCAGCCCCAGCATTTT. Translating gives CASSSGGNQPQHF.

The chain carries TRBV15 and TRBJ1-4; the match to TRBD1 covers 7 bases. The length of the CDR3 is 16 residues. Germline V lookup: CDR1 LNHNV, CDR2 YYDKDF (reference sequence). The V and J ends lost 2 bases and 4 bases, in that order; junction bases with no gene match: 7. CDR3 region: CATSRSTGDINEKLFF. The CDR3 DNA reads as TGTGCCACCAGCAGATCCACAGGGGACATTAATGAAAAACTGTTTTTT.

This chain uses TRBV7-2 with TRBJ1-2; TRBD1 might be the D (6 bases). Looked up from germline, CDR1 is SGHTA and CDR2 is FQGNSA. Deletions cut 1 base from V and 4 bases from J, with 10 bases between. The CDR3 runs to 14 residues. CDR3 sequence: CASSLDRVGYGYTF. DNA for the CDR3: TGTGCCAGCAGCTTAGACAGGGTCGGCTATGGCTACACCTTC.

V usage is TRBV9 and J usage is TRBJ2-6, with 7 positions matching TRBD1. This CDR3 is built from 16 residues. V was clipped by 2 bases and J by 2 bases; unmatched bases: 4. The germline V gene has CDR1 SGDLS and CDR2 YYNGEE. The CDR3 DNA follows: TGTGCCAGCAGCGTTCTCACAGGGGCTGGGGCCAACGTCCTGACTTTC. Amino acid sequence: CASSVLTGAGANVLTF.

The sample holds a few counts of this clone. V usage is TRBV3-1 (or the pseudogene TRBV3-2) and J usage is TRBJ2-2; the match to TRBD2 covers 7 bases. V was pared by 0 bases and J by 7 bases, with 5 bases of the junction left unmatched. CDR3 length: 15 residues. Germline loops: CDR1 LGHDT, CDR2 YNNKEL (reference sequence). CDR3 nucleotides: TGTGCCAGCAGCCAAGATTGGCGGGGGAACGGGGAGCTGTTTTTT. Translation gives CASSQDWRGNGELFF.

The CDR3 DNA follows: TGTGCCATCAGTGAGGGAGGGTATGGCTACACCTTC. Residues: CAISEGGYGYTF. The J gene is TRBJ1-2, the V gene TRBV10-3; no clear D gene. V was shortened by 2 bases and J by 5 bases, with 6 bases between the two germline ends. This CDR3 is 12 amino acids long. CDR1 and CDR2 (germline): ENHRY, SYGVKD.

V usage is TRBV5-1 and J usage is TRBJ2-7, with D tentatively TRBD2 (5 bases). Trimming removed 5 bases at V and 0 bases at J, with 18 bases between. The CDR3 length is 16 residues. Germline CDR1 and CDR2: SGHRS and YFSETQ. As DNA, the CDR3 is TGCGCCAGCAGGGGAGAGGTTAGTTCTTCCTCCTACGAGCAGTACTTC. This codes for CASRGEVSSSSYEQYF.

As DNA, the CDR3 is TGTGCCAGCAGTGGTGGGACAGGGATCTACGAGCAGTACTTC. Translating gives CASSGGTGIYEQYF. The genes are TRBV2 and TRBJ2-7, with TRBD1 matching over 9 bases. J was trimmed by 3 bases and V by 4 bases; bases with no gene match: 4. The CDR3 consists of 14 residues. From germline, CDR1 is SNHLY and CDR2 FYNNEI.

This rearrangement joins TRBV28 to TRBJ1-2, with 10 positions matching TRBD1. The CDR3 runs 16 residues. Unmatched junction bases numbered 8, after V lost 4 bases and J lost 3 bases. Germline CDR1 and CDR2: MDHEN and SYDVKM. The CDR3 sequence: CASSSRQGAVDYGYTF. CDR3 coding DNA: TGTGCCAGCAGTTCCAGACAGGGGGCGGTTGACTATGGCTACACCTTC.

V usage is TRBV27 and J usage is TRBJ2-7; the D is unclear. CDR3 length equals 11 residues. Germline CDR1 is MNHEY and CDR2 is SMNVEV (reference sequence). V lost 9 bases and J 6 bases, leaving 12 bases between the germline ends. The CDR3 coding sequence is TGTGCCAGTCGAACATCGTCCGAGCAGTACTTC. Translation gives CASRTSSEQYF.

The genes are TRBV2 and TRBJ1-1; TRBD1 matches at 8 bases. V was pared by 0 bases and J by 0 bases, with 6 bases of the junction left unmatched. The CDR3 runs to 17 residues. The germline gives CDR1 SNHLY, CDR2 FYNNEI. The CDR3 region has the DNA TGTGCCAGCAGTGAAGCGCTACCGGGACAGGTGAACACTGAAGCTTTCTTT. It translates to CASSEALPGQVNTEAFF. Full variable domain (outside the CDR3, taken from reference TRBV2 and TRBJ1-1): EPEVTQTPSHQVTQMGQEVILRCVPISNHLYFYWYRQILGQKVEFLVSFYNNEISEKSEIFDDQFSVERPDGSNFTLKIRSTKLEDSAMYFCASSEALPGQVNTEAFFGQGTRLTVV.

The rearrangement uses TRBV24-1 and TRBJ2-1, with TRBD2 matching 7 bases. In germline, CDR1 is KGHDR, CDR2 SFDVKD. The V gene end was trimmed by 3 bases and the J gene end by 4 bases; junction bases not matched to a gene: 5. This CDR3 is 15 amino acids long. This CDR3 reads CATSDTLAAYNEQFF. The CDR3 DNA reads as TGTGCCACCAGTGATACTCTAGCGGCGTACAATGAGCAGTTCTTC.

The chain recombines TRBV29-1 with TRBJ2-2; D may be TRBD2 (5 bases). V shed 5 bases and J shed 4 bases, with 8 bases lying between them. Germline values: CDR1 SQVTM, CDR2 ANQGSEA. This CDR3 region has 12 residues. The CDR3 here is CSVLLGTGELFF. The CDR3 DNA follows: TGCAGCGTTCTACTAGGCACCGGGGAGCTGTTTTTT.

This clone was seen just once. This chain connects TRBV29-1 to TRBJ2-4; D unclear. Trimming took off 5 bases at V and 0 bases at J, with 8 bases between the two ends. Germline-derived CDR1 and CDR2 are SQVTM and ANQGSEA. CDR3 size: 13 residues. The DNA for the CDR3 is TGCAGCGTTCAACAGCAAGCCAAAAACATTCAGTACTTC. Its protein product is CSVQQQAKNIQYF.

This chain uses TRBV5-4 with TRBJ2-5; no clear D. Trimming took off 0 bases at V and 5 bases at J, with 14 bases between the two ends. The CDR3 is 15 amino acids. Germline V gene lookup returns CDR1 SGHNT and CDR2 YYREEE (reference sequence). The CDR3 here is CASSLAARSAETQYF. CDR3 in DNA: TGTGCCAGCAGCTTGGCAGCACGGAGCGCGGAGACCCAGTACTTC.

This chain joins TRBV12-5 and TRBJ2-3; D not certain. With 5 bases removed from V and 6 bases from J, the gap between germline ends came to 12 bases. From germline, CDR1 is LGHNT and CDR2 FRNRAP. The CDR3 covers 13 residues. The CDR3 region is CASGTPLSDTQYF. In DNA, the CDR3 is TGTGCTAGTGGTACCCCCTTGAGTGATACGCAGTATTTT.

This clone was seen a handful of times. The chain uses TRBV7-8 and TRBJ1-2; D uncertain. Germline V gene data show CDR1 as SGHVS and CDR2 as FQNEAQ. V was pared by 0 bases and J by 4 bases, with 9 bases between. This CDR3 is built from 14 residues. The CDR3 reads CASSLARKSYGYTF. The DNA for the CDR3 is TGTGCCAGCAGCTTAGCGCGGAAGAGCTATGGCTACACCTTC.

This sequence joins TRBV7-2 and TRBJ1-5; D unresolved. Germline V lookup: CDR1 SGHTA, CDR2 FQGNSA. V lost 5 bases and J 4 bases, leaving 15 bases between the germline ends. The CDR3 has 15 amino acids. Here the CDR3 reads CASSIDTQINQPQHF. The CDR3 DNA is TGTGCCAGCAGCATCGACACCCAGATAAATCAGCCCCAGCATTTT.

This chain links TRBV30 with TRBJ2-7; 8 nucleotides align to TRBD2. J gave up 2 bases and V 4 bases, and 1 base lay outside the gene matches. There are 12 residues in the CDR3. Germline V gene lookup returns CDR1 GTSNPN and CDR2 SVGIG (reference sequence). DNA of the CDR3: TGTGCCTGGAAAGCGGGGGCCTACGAGCAGTACTTC. It is translated as CAWKAGAYEQYF.

The chain joins TRBV7-3 to TRBJ2-2; D not certain. CDR1 SGHTA and CDR2 FQGTGA come from the germline V gene. The CDR3 consists of 14 residues. The germline V and J ends were trimmed by 1 base and 4 bases, with 7 bases remaining between them. In DNA form, the CDR3 reads TGTGCCAGCAGCTTAAGTGGCCCCACCGGGGAGCTGTTTTTT. Its protein is CASSLSGPTGELFF.

The sample holds a few counts of this clone. The chain uses TRBV23-1 and TRBJ1-5; 7 bases match TRBD1. TRBV23-1 qualifies as an ORF whose function is uncertain. The CDR3 is made up of 16 amino acids. Losses at the gene ends were 7 bases for V and 5 bases for J; bases not matched to a gene: 14. Here the CDR3 DNA reads TGCGCCAGCACTACTGTCACCCCGCAGGGGGATCAGCCCCAGCATTTT. It is translated as CASTTVTPQGDQPQHF.

V usage is TRBV3-1 (or the pseudogene TRBV3-2) and J usage is TRBJ2-5, with TRBD2 matching over 11 bases. The CDR3 runs to 15 residues. The junction had 12 bases not matched to a gene; V was cut back by 10 bases and J by 5 bases. The germline gives CDR1 LGHDT, CDR2 YNNKEL (reference sequence). The CDR3 region is CATSPSGRTGETQYF. DNA for the CDR3: TGTGCCACCTCGCCTAGCGGGAGGACGGGCGAGACCCAGTACTTC.

The chain combines TRBV5-8 with TRBJ2-2; a weak D match, TRBD2 (7 bases). Germline loops: CDR1 SGHTS, CDR2 YDEGEE. Trimming took 0 bases from V and 3 from J, leaving 12 bases between them. There are 16 residues in the CDR3. This CDR3 reads CASSLAIGGDTGELFF. The CDR3 bases are TGTGCCAGCAGCTTGGCGATAGGGGGGGACACCGGGGAGCTGTTTTTT.

This clone was counted between two and nine times. The J gene is TRBJ2-7, the V gene TRBV19; 9 positions match TRBD1. There are 13 residues in the CDR3. Germline CDR1 is LNHDA and CDR2 is SQIVND (reference sequence). V lost 5 bases and J lost 6; bases outside the gene matches: 5. The CDR3 is CASSLRTGVEQYF. Here the CDR3 DNA reads TGTGCCAGTAGTCTCCGGACAGGGGTCGAGCAGTACTTC.